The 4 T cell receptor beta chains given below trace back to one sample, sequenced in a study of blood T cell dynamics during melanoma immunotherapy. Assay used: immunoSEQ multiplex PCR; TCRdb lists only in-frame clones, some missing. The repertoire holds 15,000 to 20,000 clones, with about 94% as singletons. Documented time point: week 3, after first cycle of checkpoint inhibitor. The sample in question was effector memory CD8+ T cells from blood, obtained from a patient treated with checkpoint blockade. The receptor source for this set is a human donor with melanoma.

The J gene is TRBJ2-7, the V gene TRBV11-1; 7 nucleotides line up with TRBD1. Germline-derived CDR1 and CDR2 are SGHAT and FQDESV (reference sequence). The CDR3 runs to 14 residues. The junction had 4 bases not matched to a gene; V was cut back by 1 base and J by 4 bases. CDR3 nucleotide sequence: TGTGCCAGCAGCTTAGGTGGGACAGATTACGAGCAGTACTTC. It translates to CASSLGGTDYEQYF. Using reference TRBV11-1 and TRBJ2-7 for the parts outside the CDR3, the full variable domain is EAEVAQSPRYKITEKSQAVAFWCDPISGHATLYWYRQILGQGPELLVQFQDESVVDDSQLPKDRFSAERLKGVDSTLKIQPAELGDSAMYLCASSLGGTDYEQYFGPGTRLTVT.

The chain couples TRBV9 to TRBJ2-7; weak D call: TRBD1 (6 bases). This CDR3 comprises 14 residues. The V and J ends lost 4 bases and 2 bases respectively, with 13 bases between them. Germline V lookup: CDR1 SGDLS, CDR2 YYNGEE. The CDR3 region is CASSQGLGTYEQYF. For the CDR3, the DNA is TGTGCCAGCAGCCAGGGGTTGGGGACCTACGAGCAGTACTTC.

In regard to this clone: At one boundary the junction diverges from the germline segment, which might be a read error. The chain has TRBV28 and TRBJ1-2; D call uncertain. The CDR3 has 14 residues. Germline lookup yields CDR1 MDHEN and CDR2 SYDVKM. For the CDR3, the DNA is TGTGCCAGCAGTTTAGTGGGAGAGAGGTCCCACTTCGGTTTC. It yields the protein CASSLVGERSHFGF.

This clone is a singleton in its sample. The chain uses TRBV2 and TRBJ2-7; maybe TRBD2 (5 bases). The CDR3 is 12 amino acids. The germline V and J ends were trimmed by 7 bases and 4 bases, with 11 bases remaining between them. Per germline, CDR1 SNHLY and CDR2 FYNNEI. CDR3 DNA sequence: TGTGCCAGCATATGGCGAGGGTACGAGCAGTACTTC. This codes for CASIWRGYEQYF. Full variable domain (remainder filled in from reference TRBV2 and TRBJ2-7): EPEVTQTPSHQVTQMGQEVILRCVPISNHLYFYWYRQILGQKVEFLVSFYNNEISEKSEIFDDQFSVERPDGSNFTLKIRSTKLEDSAMYFCASIWRGYEQYFGPGTRLTVT.